Each of the 2 T cell receptor beta chains below was sequenced from the same sample in a study of T cell responses to AZD1222 COVID-19 vaccine. TCRdb keeps only in-frame clones here, not all; method: immunoSEQ multiplex PCR. The sample has around 78,000 clones, around 87% seen once. Sequences were derived from peripheral blood, sampled on day 0 of AZD1222 vaccination. The receptors derive from an adult in good health.

CDR3 DNA sequence: TGTGCCAGCAGCTTAGGGTCCAGGGTTCCTAATCAGCCCCAGCATTTT. Translated: CASSLGSRVPNQPQHF. The V call is TRBV11-2, the J call TRBJ1-5; the D gene is possibly TRBD1 (5 bases). This CDR3 is built from 16 residues. CDR1 is SGHAT, CDR2 FQNNGV, per germline. The germline V and J ends were trimmed by 1 base and 4 bases, with 14 bases remaining between them. Variable domain in full (rest from reference TRBV11-2 and TRBJ1-5): EAGVAQSPRYKIIEKRQSVAFWCNPISGHATLYWYQQILGQGPKLLIQFQNNGVVDDSQLPKDRFSAERLKGVDSTLKIQPAKLEDSAVYLCASSLGSRVPNQPQHFGDGTRLSIL.

The chain carries TRBV6-2 or TRBV6-3 and TRBJ2-2; the D is unclear. CDR3 length: 12 amino acids. In germline, CDR1 is MNHEY, CDR2 SVGEGT. The germline V and J ends were trimmed by 4 bases and 7 bases, with 7 bases remaining between them. The CDR3 protein is CASSWADGELFF. For the CDR3, the DNA is TGTGCCAGCAGTTGGGCGGACGGGGAGCTGTTTTTT.